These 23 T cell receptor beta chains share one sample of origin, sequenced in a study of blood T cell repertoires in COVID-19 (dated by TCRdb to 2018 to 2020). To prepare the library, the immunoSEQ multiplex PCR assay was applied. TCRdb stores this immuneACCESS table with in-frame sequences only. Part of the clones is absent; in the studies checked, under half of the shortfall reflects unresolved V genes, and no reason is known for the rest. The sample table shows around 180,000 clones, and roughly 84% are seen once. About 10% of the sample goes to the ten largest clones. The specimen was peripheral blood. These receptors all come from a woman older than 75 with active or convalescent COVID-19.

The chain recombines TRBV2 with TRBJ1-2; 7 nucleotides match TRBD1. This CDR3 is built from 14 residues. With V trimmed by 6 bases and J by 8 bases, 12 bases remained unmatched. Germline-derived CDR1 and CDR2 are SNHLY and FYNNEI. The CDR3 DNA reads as TGTGCCAGCAGCCCTCAACAGGGGTTATGGGGCTACACCTTC. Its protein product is CASSPQQGLWGYTF.

The CDR3 coding sequence is TGTGCCAGTAGTCCCTTAGACAGGGGAGGGCAGGCCCAGTACTTC. The encoded protein is CASSPLDRGGQAQYF. This sequence joins TRBV19 and TRBJ2-5; D may be TRBD1 (8 bases). Deletions cut 5 bases from V and 9 bases from J, with 22 bases between. The CDR3 is 15 amino acids. The germline gives CDR1 LNHDA, CDR2 SQIVND (reference sequence).

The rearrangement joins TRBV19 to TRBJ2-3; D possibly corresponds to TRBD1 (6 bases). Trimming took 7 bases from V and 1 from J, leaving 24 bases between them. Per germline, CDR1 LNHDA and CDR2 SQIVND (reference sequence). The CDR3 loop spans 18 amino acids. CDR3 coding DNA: TGTGCCAGTACCTCAAAACAGAGAGGGGGAAGCGGCACAGATACGCAGTATTTT. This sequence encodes CASTSKQRGGSGTDTQYF.

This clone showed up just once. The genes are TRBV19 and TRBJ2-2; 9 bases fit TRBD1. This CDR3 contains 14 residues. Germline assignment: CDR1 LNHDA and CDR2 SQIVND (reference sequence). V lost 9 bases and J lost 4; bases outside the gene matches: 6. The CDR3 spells CASTTGGITGELFF. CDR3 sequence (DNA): TGTGCCAGCACTACAGGGGGCATCACCGGGGAGCTGTTTTTT.

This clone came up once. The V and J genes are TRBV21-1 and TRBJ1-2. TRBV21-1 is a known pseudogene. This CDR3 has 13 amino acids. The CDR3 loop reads CASSKASGGGYTF. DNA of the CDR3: TGTGCCAGCAGCAAAGCCTCCGGAGGAGGCTACACCTTC.

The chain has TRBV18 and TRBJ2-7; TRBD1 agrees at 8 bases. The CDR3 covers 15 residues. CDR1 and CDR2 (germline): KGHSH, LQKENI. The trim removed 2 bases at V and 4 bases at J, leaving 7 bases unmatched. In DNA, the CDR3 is TGTGCCAGCTCACCAACCGGGACAGGATCTTACGAGCAGTACTTC. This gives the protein CASSPTGTGSYEQYF.

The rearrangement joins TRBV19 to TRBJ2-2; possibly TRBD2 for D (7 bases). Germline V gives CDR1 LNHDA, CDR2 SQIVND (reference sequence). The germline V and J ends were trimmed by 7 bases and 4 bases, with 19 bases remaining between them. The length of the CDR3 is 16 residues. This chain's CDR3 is CASKNPEGGFTGELFF. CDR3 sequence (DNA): TGTGCCAGTAAGAACCCGGAGGGGGGGTTCACCGGGGAGCTGTTTTTT.

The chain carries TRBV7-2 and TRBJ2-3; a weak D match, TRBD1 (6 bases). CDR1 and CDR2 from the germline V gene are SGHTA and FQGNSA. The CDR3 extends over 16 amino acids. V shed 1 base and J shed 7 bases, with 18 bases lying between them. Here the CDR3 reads CASSLVSLGQGYTQYF. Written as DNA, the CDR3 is TGTGCCAGCAGCTTAGTTTCCCTGGGGCAGGGGTATACGCAGTATTTT.

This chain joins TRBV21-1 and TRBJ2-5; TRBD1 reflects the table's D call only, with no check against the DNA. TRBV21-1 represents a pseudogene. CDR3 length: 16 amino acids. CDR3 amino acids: CASSKAWPRREETQYF. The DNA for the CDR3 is TGTGCCAGCAGCAAAGCTTGGCCCCGCAGGGAAGAGACCCAGTACTTC.

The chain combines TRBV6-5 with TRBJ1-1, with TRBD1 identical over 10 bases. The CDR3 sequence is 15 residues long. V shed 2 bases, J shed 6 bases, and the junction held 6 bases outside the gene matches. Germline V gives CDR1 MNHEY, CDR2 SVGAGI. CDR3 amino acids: CASSYGGDRGAEAFF. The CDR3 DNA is TGTGCCAGCAGTTACGGGGGGGACAGGGGTGCTGAAGCTTTCTTT.

Written as DNA, the CDR3 is TGCGCCAGCAGCCGTATACAGGCGGATAATTCACCCCTCCACTTT. Translation gives CASSRIQADNSPLHF. V usage is TRBV5-1 and J usage is TRBJ1-6; D perhaps matches TRBD1 (5 bases). The germline gives CDR1 SGHRS, CDR2 YFSETQ. The CDR3 has 15 amino acids. Deletions cut 4 bases from V and 5 bases from J, with 13 bases between.

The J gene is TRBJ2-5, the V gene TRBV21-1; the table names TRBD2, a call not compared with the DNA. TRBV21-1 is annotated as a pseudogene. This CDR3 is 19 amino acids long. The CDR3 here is CASSNVALTSGRYLETQYF. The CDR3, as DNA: TGTGCCAGCAGCAATGTCGCCCTGACTAGCGGGAGGTACCTAGAGACCCAGTACTTC.

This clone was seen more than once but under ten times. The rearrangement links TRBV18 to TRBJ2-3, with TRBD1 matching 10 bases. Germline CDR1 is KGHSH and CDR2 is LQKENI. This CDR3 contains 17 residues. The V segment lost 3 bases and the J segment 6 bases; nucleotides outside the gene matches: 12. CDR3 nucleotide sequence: TGTGCCAGCTCACCGGGACAGGGGACGGGGGAAGTGGATACGCAGTATTTT. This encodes CASSPGQGTGEVDTQYF.

The DNA for the CDR3 is TGTGCCAGCACTCCAAGCGGGGAGGACTATGGCTACACCTTC. It specifies CASTPSGEDYGYTF. This chain links TRBV3-1 (or the pseudogene TRBV3-2) with TRBJ1-2; D gene ambiguous. Germline V gene data show CDR1 as LGHDT and CDR2 as YNNKEL (reference sequence). V lost 7 bases to trimming and J lost 3 bases, with 15 bases between them. CDR3 length equals 14 residues.

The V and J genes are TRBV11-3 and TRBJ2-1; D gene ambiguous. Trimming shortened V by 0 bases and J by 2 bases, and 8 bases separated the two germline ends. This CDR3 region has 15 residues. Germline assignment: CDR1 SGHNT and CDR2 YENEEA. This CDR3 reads CASSLDHIAYNEQFF. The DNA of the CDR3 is TGTGCCAGCAGCTTAGATCATATAGCCTACAATGAGCAGTTCTTC.

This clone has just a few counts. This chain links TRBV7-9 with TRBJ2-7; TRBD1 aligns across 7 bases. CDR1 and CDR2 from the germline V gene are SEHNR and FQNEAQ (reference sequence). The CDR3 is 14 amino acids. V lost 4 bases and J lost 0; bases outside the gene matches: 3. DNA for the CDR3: TGTGCCAGCAGCTCGGGACAGATCTCCTACGAGCAGTACTTC. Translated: CASSSGQISYEQYF. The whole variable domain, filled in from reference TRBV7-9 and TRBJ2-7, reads DTGVSQNPRHKITKRGQNVTFRCDPISEHNRLYWYRQTLGQGPEFLTYFQNEAQLEKSRLLSDRFSAERPKGSFSTLEIQRTEQGDSAMYLCASSSGQISYEQYFGPGTRLTVT.

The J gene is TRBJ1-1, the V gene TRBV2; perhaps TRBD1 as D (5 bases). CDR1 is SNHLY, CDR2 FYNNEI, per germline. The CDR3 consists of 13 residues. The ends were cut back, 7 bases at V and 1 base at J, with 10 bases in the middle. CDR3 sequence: CASIRDRNTEAFF. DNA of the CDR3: TGTGCCAGCATAAGAGACAGGAACACTGAAGCTTTCTTT.

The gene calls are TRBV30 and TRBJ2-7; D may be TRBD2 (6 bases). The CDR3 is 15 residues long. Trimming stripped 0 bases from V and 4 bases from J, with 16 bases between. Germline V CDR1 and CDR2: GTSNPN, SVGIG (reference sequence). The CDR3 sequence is CAWSVFGAGTYEQYF. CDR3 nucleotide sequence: TGTGCCTGGAGTGTCTTTGGGGCAGGGACTTACGAGCAGTACTTC.

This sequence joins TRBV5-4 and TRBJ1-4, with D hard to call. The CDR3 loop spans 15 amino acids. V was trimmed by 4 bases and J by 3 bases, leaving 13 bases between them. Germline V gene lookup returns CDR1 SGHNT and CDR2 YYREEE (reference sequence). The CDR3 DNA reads TGTGCCAGCAGCCGAGGCGGGGAAGCTAATGAAAAACTGTTTTTT. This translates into CASSRGGEANEKLFF.

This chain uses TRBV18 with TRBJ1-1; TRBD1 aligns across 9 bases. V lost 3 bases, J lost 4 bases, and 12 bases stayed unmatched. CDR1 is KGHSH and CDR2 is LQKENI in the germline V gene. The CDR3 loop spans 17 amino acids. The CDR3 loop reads CASSPRVTGGLSTEAFF. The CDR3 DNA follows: TGTGCCAGCTCACCCCGGGTGACAGGGGGTCTCAGCACTGAAGCTTTCTTT.

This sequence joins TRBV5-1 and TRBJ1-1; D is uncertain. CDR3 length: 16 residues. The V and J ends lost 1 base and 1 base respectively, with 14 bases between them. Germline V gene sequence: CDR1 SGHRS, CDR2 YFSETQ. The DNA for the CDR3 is TGCGCCAGCAGCTTGATGGGCGTCAGAAAGAACACTGAAGCTTTCTTT. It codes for CASSLMGVRKNTEAFF.

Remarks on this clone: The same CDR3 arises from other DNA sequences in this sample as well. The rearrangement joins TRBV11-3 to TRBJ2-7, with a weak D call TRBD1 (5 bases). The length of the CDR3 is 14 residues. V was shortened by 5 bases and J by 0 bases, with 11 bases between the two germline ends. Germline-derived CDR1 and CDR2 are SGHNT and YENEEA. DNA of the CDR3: TGTGCCAGCAGCAGAGGACATAGCTCCTACGAGCAGTACTTC. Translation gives CASSRGHSSYEQYF.

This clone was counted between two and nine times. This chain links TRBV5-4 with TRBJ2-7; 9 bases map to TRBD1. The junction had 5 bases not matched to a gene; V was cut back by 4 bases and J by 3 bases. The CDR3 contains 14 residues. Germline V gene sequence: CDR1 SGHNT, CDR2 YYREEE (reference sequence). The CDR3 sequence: CASSLEDRGYEQYF. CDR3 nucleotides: TGTGCCAGCAGCCTGGAGGACAGGGGCTACGAGCAGTACTTC.